Listed below are T cell receptor beta chains from one sample, sequenced in a study of T cells in Graves' hyperthyroidism and ophthalmopathy. TCRdb itself ran the multiplex PCR reads through MiXCR, one entry per CDR3 protein. The profile covers more than 500,000 distinct CDR3 sequences, with 14% appearing a single time and roughly 13% taken by the ten largest. The sequencing sample was made of blood. Source of these receptors: a woman in her 40s with Graves' hyperthyroidism. CDR3s include the opening cysteine and the closing phenylalanine or tryptophan. The order of the fields is D gene, clone size, J gene, V gene, CDR3 protein, CDR3 DNA. The D gene is left open where the match is weak. For some rows the clone size is stated as once, few or many, or as a class when expanded; others skip it.

D gene: TRBD1
clone size: many
J gene: TRBJ1-1
V gene: TRBV5-1
CDR3 protein: CASRPTGGANTEAFF
CDR3 DNA: TGCGCCAGCAGACCGACAGGGGGCGCCAACACTGAAGCTTTCTTT

D gene: NA
clone size: many
J gene: TRBJ2-1
V gene: TRBV27
CDR3 protein: CASSLSIQPPYNEQFF
CDR3 DNA: TGTGCCAGCAGTTTATCGATCCAGCCTCCCTACAATGAGCAGTTCTTC

D gene: NA
clone size: many
J gene: TRBJ2-7
V gene: TRBV6-5
CDR3 protein: CASSYSPESARYEQYF
CDR3 DNA: TGTGCCAGCAGTTACAGCCCCGAGTCCGCGAGGTACGAGCAGTACTTC

D gene: NA
clone size: many
J gene: TRBJ1-1
V gene: TRBV2
CDR3 protein: CASTVQVMNTEAFF
CDR3 DNA: TGTGCCAGCACCGTACAGGTTATGAACACTGAAGCTTTCTTT

D gene: NA
clone size: few
J gene: TRBJ1-5
V gene: TRBV19
CDR3 protein: CASTTTTNQPQHF
CDR3 DNA: TGTGCCAGTACAACGACTACGAATCAGCCCCAGCATTTT

D gene: TRBD2
clone size: few
J gene: TRBJ2-5
V gene: TRBV9
CDR3 protein: CASSESPTAGGGMRETQYF
CDR3 DNA: TGTGCCAGCAGCGAATCCCCCACCGCGGGAGGAGGTATGAGAGAGACCCAGTACTTC

D gene: NA
clone size: NA
J gene: TRBJ1-5
V gene: TRBV20-1
CDR3 protein: CSARDGDQPQHF
CDR3 DNA: TGCAGTGCTAGAGATGGGGATCAGCCCCAGCATTTT

D gene: NA
clone size: many
J gene: TRBJ2-2
V gene: TRBV7-8
CDR3 protein: CASSTPGEELFF
CDR3 DNA: TGTGCCAGCAGCACTCCAGGGGAGGAGCTGTTTTTT

D gene: NA
clone size: many
J gene: TRBJ1-1
V gene: TRBV6-1
CDR3 protein: CASSYNRDTEAFF
CDR3 DNA: TGTGCCAGCAGTTATAACAGGGACACTGAAGCTTTCTTT

D gene: TRBD1
clone size: few
J gene: TRBJ1-2
V gene: TRBV20-1
CDR3 protein: CSAKRGQGVDGYTF
CDR3 DNA: TGCAGTGCTAAGAGAGGACAGGGTGTTGATGGCTACACCTTC

D gene: TRBD1
clone size: many
J gene: TRBJ1-5
V gene: TRBV28
CDR3 protein: CASSRRTGVDQPQHF
CDR3 DNA: TGTGCCAGCAGCCGAAGGACAGGGGTCGATCAGCCCCAGCATTTT

D gene: NA
clone size: NA
J gene: TRBJ2-1
V gene: TRBV7-8
CDR3 protein: CASSHIDAYNEQFF
CDR3 DNA: TGTGCCAGCAGCCACATAGATGCCTACAATGAGCAGTTCTTC

D gene: TRBD2
clone size: NA
J gene: TRBJ2-1
V gene: TRBV5-1
CDR3 protein: CASSLAGAWYNEQFF
CDR3 DNA: TGCGCCAGCAGCTTAGCGGGAGCGTGGTACAATGAGCAGTTCTTC

D gene: NA
clone size: few
J gene: TRBJ2-2
V gene: TRBV2
CDR3 protein: CARGHRAGELFF
CDR3 DNA: TGTGCCAGGGGCCATAGAGCCGGGGAGCTGTTTTTT

D gene: NA
clone size: NA
J gene: TRBJ2-7
V gene: TRBV14
CDR3 protein: CASSRTGWEQYF
CDR3 DNA: TGTGCCAGCAGCCGAACAGGGTGGGAGCAGTACTTC

D gene: NA
clone size: few
J gene: TRBJ2-1
V gene: TRBV15
CDR3 protein: CATWTDSYNEQFF
CDR3 DNA: TGTGCCACATGGACAGACTCCTACAATGAGCAGTTCTTC

D gene: NA
clone size: many
J gene: TRBJ1-1
V gene: TRBV19
CDR3 protein: CASSKLGRDGEAFF
CDR3 DNA: TGTGCCAGTAGTAAGTTGGGCAGGGATGGAGAAGCTTTCTTT

D gene: NA
clone size: many
J gene: TRBJ2-3
V gene: TRBV29-1
CDR3 protein: CSGNRGPDTQYF
CDR3 DNA: TGCAGCGGAAACCGGGGACCAGATACGCAGTATTTT

D gene: NA
clone size: NA
J gene: TRBJ1-2
V gene: TRBV6-1
CDR3 protein: CASSELGVYGYTF
CDR3 DNA: TGTGCCAGCAGTGAATTGGGGGTCTATGGCTACACCTTC

D gene: TRBD1
clone size: many
J gene: TRBJ1-2
V gene: TRBV28
CDR3 protein: CASSTTGTGRGGYTF
CDR3 DNA: TGTGCCAGCAGCACCACCGGGACAGGGAGAGGAGGCTACACCTTC

D gene: TRBD2
clone size: many
J gene: TRBJ2-1
V gene: TRBV30
CDR3 protein: CAWSLAGGPREQFF
CDR3 DNA: TGTGCCTGGAGTCTAGCGGGAGGGCCGCGTGAGCAGTTCTTC

D gene: NA
clone size: NA
J gene: TRBJ2-7
V gene: TRBV7-9
CDR3 protein: CASSLVGVGEQYF
CDR3 DNA: TGTGCCAGCAGCTTAGTAGGGGTAGGTGAGCAGTACTTC

D gene: NA
clone size: NA
J gene: TRBJ2-5
V gene: TRBV5-4
CDR3 protein: CASSLWAGDKETQYF
CDR3 DNA: TGTGCCAGCAGCTTGTGGGCAGGGGATAAAGAGACCCAGTACTTC

D gene: NA
clone size: many
J gene: TRBJ1-1
V gene: TRBV15
CDR3 protein: CATSMDVGEAFF
CDR3 DNA: TGTGCCACCAGCATGGATGTCGGTGAAGCTTTCTTT

D gene: NA
clone size: few
J gene: TRBJ2-1
V gene: TRBV14
CDR3 protein: CASSQGGFSYNEQFF
CDR3 DNA: TGTGCCAGCAGCCAAGGGGGCTTCTCCTACAATGAGCAGTTCTTC

D gene: NA
clone size: many
J gene: TRBJ2-7
V gene: TRBV12-3/TRBV12-4
CDR3 protein: CASSLVGVASEQYF
CDR3 DNA: TGTGCCAGCAGTTTAGTCGGGGTAGCTAGCGAGCAGTACTTC

D gene: TRBD2
clone size: many
J gene: TRBJ2-7
V gene: TRBV4-2
CDR3 protein: CASSPTTSGSYEQYF
CDR3 DNA: TGTGCCAGCAGCCCCACGACTAGCGGGAGCTACGAGCAGTACTTC

D gene: TRBD1
clone size: NA
J gene: TRBJ1-4
V gene: TRBV28
CDR3 protein: CASIGGDRGSLNEKLFF
CDR3 DNA: TGTGCCAGCATTGGAGGCGACAGGGGGTCCCTAAATGAAAAACTGTTTTTT

D gene: NA
clone size: many
J gene: TRBJ2-3
V gene: TRBV20-1
CDR3 protein: CSAPRQDTDTQYF
CDR3 DNA: TGCAGTGCTCCCAGACAGGACACAGATACGCAGTATTTT

D gene: TRBD2
clone size: few
J gene: TRBJ2-5
V gene: TRBV9
CDR3 protein: CASSVEAGEVETQYF
CDR3 DNA: TGTGCCAGCAGCGTAGAAGCGGGAGAGGTCGAGACCCAGTACTTC

D gene: TRBD2
clone size: few
J gene: TRBJ2-1
V gene: TRBV20-1
CDR3 protein: CSARDIKLAGLATDNEQFF
CDR3 DNA: TGCAGTGCTAGAGACATCAAATTGGCTGGACTAGCGACAGACAATGAGCAGTTCTTC